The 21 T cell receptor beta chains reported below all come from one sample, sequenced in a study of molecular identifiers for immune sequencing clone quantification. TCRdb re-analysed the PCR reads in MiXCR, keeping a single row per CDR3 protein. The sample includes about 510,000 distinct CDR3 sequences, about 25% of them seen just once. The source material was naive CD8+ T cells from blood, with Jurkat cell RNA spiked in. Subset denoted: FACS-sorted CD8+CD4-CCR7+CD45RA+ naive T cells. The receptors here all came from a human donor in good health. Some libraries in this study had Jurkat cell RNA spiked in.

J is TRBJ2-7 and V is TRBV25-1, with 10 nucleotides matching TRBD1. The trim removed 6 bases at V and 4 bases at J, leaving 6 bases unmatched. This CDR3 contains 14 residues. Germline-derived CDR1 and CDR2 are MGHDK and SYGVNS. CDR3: CASRLGQGTYEQYF. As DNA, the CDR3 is TGTGCCAGCAGACTGGGACAGGGGACATACGAGCAGTACTTC.

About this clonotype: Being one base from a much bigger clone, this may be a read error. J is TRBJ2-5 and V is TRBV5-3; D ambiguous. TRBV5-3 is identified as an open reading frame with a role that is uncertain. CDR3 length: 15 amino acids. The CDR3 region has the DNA TGTGCCAGCAGCTTGGTCGCGCGACCCCAAGAGACCCAGTACTTC. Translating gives CASSLVARPQETQYF.

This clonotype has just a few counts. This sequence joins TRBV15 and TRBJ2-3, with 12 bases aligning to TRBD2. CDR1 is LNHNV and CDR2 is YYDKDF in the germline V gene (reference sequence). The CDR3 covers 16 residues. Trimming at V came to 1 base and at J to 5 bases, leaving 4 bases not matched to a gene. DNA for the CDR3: TGTGCCACCAGCAGAGGTGCTAGCGGGAGGGGAGATACGCAGTATTTT. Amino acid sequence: CATSRGASGRGDTQYF.

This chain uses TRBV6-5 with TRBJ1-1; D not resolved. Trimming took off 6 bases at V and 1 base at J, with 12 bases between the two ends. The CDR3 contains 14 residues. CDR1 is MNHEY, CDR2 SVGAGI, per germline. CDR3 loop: CASSKDPRNTEAFF. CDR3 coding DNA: TGTGCCAGCAGCAAAGACCCTAGGAACACTGAAGCTTTCTTT.

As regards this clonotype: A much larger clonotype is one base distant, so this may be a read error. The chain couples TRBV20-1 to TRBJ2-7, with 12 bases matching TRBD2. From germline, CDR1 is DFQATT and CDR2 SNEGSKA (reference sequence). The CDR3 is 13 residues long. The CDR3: CSAYGLAGYEQHF. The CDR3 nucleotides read TGCAGTGCCTATGGACTAGCGGGGTACGAGCAGCACTTC.

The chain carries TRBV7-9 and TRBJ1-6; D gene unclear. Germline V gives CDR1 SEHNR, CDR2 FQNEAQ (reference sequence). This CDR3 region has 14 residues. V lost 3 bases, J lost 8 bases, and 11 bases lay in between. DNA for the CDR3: TGTGCCAGCAGCTTGGTTTTAGGAGATTCACCCCTCCACTTT. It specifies CASSLVLGDSPLHF.

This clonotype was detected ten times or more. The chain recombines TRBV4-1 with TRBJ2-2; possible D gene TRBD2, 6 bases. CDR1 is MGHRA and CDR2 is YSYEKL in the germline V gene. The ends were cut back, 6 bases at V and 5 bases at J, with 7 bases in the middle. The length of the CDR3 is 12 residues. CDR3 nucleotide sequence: TGCGCCAGCAGGGGGAGGACCGGGGAGCTGTTTTTT. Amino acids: CASRGRTGELFF.

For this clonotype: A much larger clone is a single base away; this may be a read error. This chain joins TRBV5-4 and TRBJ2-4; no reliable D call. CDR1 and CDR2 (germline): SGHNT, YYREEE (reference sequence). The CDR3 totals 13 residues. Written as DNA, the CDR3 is TGTGCCAGCAGCTTATCCGGAGAAAACATTCGGTACTTC. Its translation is CASSLSGENIRYF.

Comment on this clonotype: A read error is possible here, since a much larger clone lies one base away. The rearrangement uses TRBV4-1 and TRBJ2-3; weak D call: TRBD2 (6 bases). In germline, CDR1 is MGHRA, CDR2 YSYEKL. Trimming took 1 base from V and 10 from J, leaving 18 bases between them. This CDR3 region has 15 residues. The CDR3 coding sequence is TGCGCCAGCAGCCAAGTGGACTCCGTAGCGGAGCCGCAGTATTTT. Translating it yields CASSQVDSVAEPQYF.

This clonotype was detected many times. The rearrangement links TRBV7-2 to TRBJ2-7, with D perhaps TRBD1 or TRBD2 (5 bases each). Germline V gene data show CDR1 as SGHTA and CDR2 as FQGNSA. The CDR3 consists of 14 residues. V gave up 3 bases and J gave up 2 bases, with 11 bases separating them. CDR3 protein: CASSFRDGTYEQYF. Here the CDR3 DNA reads TGTGCCAGCAGCTTCCGGGACGGTACCTACGAGCAGTACTTC.

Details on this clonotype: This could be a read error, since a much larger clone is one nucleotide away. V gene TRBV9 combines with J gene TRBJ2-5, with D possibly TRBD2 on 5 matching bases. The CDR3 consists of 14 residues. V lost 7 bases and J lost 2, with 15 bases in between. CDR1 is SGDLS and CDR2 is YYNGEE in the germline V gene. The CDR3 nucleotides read TGTGCCAGCTGCCTAGCTGGAATGCAAGAGACCCAGTACTTC. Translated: CASCLAGMQETQYF.

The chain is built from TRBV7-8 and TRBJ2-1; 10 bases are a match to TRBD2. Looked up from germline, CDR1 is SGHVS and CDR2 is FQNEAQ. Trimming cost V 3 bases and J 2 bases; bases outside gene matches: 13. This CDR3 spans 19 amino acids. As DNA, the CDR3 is TGTGCCAGCAGCTTCCCATGGAGCGGGGGGGCCCCCGCCTACAATGAGCAGTTCTTC. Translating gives CASSFPWSGGAPAYNEQFF.

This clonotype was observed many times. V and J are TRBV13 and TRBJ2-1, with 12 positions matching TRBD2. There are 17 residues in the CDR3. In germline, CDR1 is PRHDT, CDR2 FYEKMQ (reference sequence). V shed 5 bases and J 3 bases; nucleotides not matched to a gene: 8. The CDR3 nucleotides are TGTGCCAGCAGCCCCAATCAACTAGCGGGAGGCTACAATGAGCAGTTCTTC. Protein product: CASSPNQLAGGYNEQFF.

CDR3 in DNA: TGTGCCAGCAGTTACCACATTGCCCTGTCTAGCACAGATACGCAGTATTTT. Encoded protein: CASSYHIALSSTDTQYF. This chain connects TRBV6-5 to TRBJ2-3; no clear D gene. V was clipped by 2 bases and J by 0 bases, with 15 bases between them. The CDR3 sequence is 17 residues long. Germline-derived CDR1 and CDR2 are MNHEY and SVGAGI.

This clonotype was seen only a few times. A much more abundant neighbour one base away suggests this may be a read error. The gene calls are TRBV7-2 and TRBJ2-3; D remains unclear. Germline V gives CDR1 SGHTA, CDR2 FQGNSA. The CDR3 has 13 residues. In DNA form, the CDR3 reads TGTGCCCGCAGCCCGATTCGAGCAGATACGCAGTATTTT. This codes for CARSPIRADTQYF.

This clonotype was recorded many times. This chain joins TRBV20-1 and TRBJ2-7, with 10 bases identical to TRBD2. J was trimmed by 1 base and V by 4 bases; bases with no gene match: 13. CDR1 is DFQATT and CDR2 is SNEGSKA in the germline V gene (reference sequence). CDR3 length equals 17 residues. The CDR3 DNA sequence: TGCAGTGCTATGGGGTCCCCAGCGGGGGGGCCGTCCTACGAGCAGTACTTC. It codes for CSAMGSPAGGPSYEQYF.

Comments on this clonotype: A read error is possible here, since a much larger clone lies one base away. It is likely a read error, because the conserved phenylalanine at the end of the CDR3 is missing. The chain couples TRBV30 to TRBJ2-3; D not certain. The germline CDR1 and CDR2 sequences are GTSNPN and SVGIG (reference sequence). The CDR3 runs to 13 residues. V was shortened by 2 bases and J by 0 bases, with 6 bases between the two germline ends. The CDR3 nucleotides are TGTGCCTGGAGTCCGTGGAGCACAGATACGCAGTATTCT. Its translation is CAWSPWSTDTQYS.

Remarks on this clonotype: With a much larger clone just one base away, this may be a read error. The CDR3 DNA is TGTGCCGGCAGCCAAGACGGGGGTGGCAATCAGCCCCAGCATTTT. Translated, it gives CAGSQDGGGNQPQHF. This chain uses TRBV3-1 with TRBJ1-5; D is perhaps TRBD1 (5 bases). The CDR3 has 15 amino acids. The germline gives CDR1 LGHDT, CDR2 YNNKEL (reference sequence).

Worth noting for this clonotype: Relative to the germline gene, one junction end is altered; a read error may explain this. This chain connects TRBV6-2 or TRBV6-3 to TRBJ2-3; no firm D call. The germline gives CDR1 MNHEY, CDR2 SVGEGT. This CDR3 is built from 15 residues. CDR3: CARSAGPAFTAPPYF. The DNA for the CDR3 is TGTGCCCGCAGTGCCGGGCCCGCCTTCACCGCTCCGCCGTATTTT.

The CDR3 region has the DNA TGCGCCAGCAGCAAAGCAGTGGAAGAAGCGGGGGAGGGCTACGAGCAGTACTTC. It encodes CASSKAVEEAGEGYEQYF. The chain recombines TRBV4-3 with TRBJ2-7; 8 bases are a match to TRBD2. V shed 5 bases and J 3 bases; nucleotides not matched to a gene: 18. Germline CDR1 LGHNA, CDR2 YSLEER. The CDR3 contains 18 residues.

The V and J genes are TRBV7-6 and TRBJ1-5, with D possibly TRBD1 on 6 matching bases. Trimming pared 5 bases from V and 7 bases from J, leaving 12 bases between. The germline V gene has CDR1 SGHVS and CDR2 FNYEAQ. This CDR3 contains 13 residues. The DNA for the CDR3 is TGTGCCAGCAGCCAGAGCAGGGGCCAGCCCCAGCATTTT. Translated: CASSQSRGQPQHF.